A selection of T cell receptor beta chains follows, all from one sample in a study of vaccination effects on CD4 cells after COVID-19. No cognate antigen is known for these TCRs. The table came from immunoSEQ multiplex PCR; TCRdb's copy has only in-frame clones and leaves some out. The sample shows tens of thousands of clones, roughly 80% of them seen only once. The sample in question was CD4+ T cells from PBMCs cultured with SARS-CoV-2 spike peptides, obtained after COVID-19 vaccination. Every receptor here comes from a human donor who received a COVID-19 vaccine. Some clones in this sample may be carry-over from other donors' samples. Each CDR3 is given with its conserved first and last residue. D genes are given only for firm matches. Clone size is shown for a subset of rows, as once, few, many or a class of expanded clone.

>TRBV14|TRBD2|.|TRBJ2-2
TGTGCCAGCAGCCAAGGCAGTGAACTAGCGGGGGGAGGGTCCGGGGAGCTGTTTTTT
CASSQGSELAGGGSGELFF
>TRBV29-1|.|.|TRBJ1-1
TGCAGCGTCGACGACCTATTTGAAGCTTTCTTT
CSVDDLFEAFF
>TRBV2|.|.|TRBJ2-1
TGTGCCAGCAGCCGAAATCAGGGGGGCGATGAGCAGTTCTTC
CASSRNQGGDEQFF
>TRBV29-1|TRBD1|.|TRBJ1-1
TGCAGCGTTGAACCGGGACAGGCCCTGTCGCGAGCTTTCTTT
CSVEPGQALSRAFF
>TRBV5-5|.|.|TRBJ1-4
TGTGCCAGCAGCCCGAGGGTCTCGGCAGGGGAAAAACTGTTTTTT
CASSPRVSAGEKLFF
>TRBV5-1|TRBD2|.|TRBJ2-3
TGCGCCAGCAAGACGGCGGGGGGCAAAGATACGCAGTATTTT
CASKTAGGKDTQYF
>TRBV2|.|.|TRBJ1-1
TGTGCCAGCCGGGTAGGGGGAAGCACTGAAGCTTTCTTT
CASRVGGSTEAFF
>TRBV5-1|.|.|TRBJ1-1
TGCGCCAGCAGCTGGGACACGACGAACACTGAAGCTTTCTTT
CASSWDTTNTEAFF
>TRBV4-1|TRBD1|medium-sized|TRBJ1-4
TGCGCCAGCAGTCCCCAAGTTGTAGACAGGGGAGGTAATGAAAAACTGTTTTTT
CASSPQVVDRGGNEKLFF
>TRBV19|.|few|TRBJ1-3
TGTGCCAGTAGTATATCGTCCCGGGGCTCTGGAAACACCATATATTTT
CASSISSRGSGNTIYF
>TRBV7-8|.|.|TRBJ2-1
TGTGCCAGCAGCTTGGAGGGCAGCTCCTACAATGAGCAGTTCTTC
CASSLEGSSYNEQFF
>TRBV11-1|.|.|TRBJ2-5
TGTGCCAGCAGCTTCGGGGGTTCGGGCACACAAGAGACCCAGTACTTC
CASSFGGSGTQETQYF
>TRBV28|.|.|TRBJ1-1
TGTGCCAGCACAGACAGGCACTCTGAAGCTTTCTTT
CASTDRHSEAFF
>TRBV5-1|.|few|TRBJ1-2
TGCGCCAGCAGCTTGGAGGCTAACTATGGCTACACCTTC
CASSLEANYGYTF
>TRBV11-2|.|.|TRBJ1-2
TGTGCCAGCAGCTTAGGGCCCCTGGGGGCAGGCTACACCTTC
CASSLGPLGAGYTF
>TRBV5-6|.|.|TRBJ1-2
TGTGCCAGCAGCTTCCTTGGAGCTAACTATGGCTACACCTTC
CASSFLGANYGYTF
>TRBV7-7|.|.|TRBJ2-2
TGTGCCAGCAGCTTAGGAAGGGTCGGCACCGGGGAGCTGTTTTTT
CASSLGRVGTGELFF
>TRBV28|.|.|TRBJ1-6
TGTGCCAGCAGTTTAAGCCGGAGCTCCTATAATTCACCCCTCCACTTT
CASSLSRSSYNSPLHF
>TRBV7-3|.|.|TRBJ2-1
TGTGCCAGCAGCTTAAACTCGGGTGCCGGCTCCTACAATGAGCAGTTCTTC
CASSLNSGAGSYNEQFF
>TRBV6-5|.|few|TRBJ1-1
TGTGCCAGCAGCCAAGAACGAGGGCGCGCGGAAGCTTTCTTT
CASSQERGRAEAFF
>TRBV4-1|TRBD2|.|TRBJ2-1
TGCGCCAGCAGCCAGGGACTAGCGCTTAGCTCCTACAATGAGCAGTTCTTC
CASSQGLALSSYNEQFF
>TRBV6-4|TRBD1|.|TRBJ1-1
TGTGCCAGCAGGGACAGGTGGATGAACACTGAAGCTTTCTTT
CASRDRWMNTEAFF
>TRBV2|.|.|TRBJ2-3
TGTGCCAGTCTAGCGTCCCTCACAGATACGCAGTATTTT
CASLASLTDTQYF
>TRBV11-3|.|.|TRBJ2-2
TGTGCCAGCAGCTGGGACTTGCAGACCGGGGAGCTGTTTTTT
CASSWDLQTGELFF
>TRBV15|TRBD1|.|TRBJ1-3
TGTGCCACCAGCAGGACAGGGAGCTCTGGAAACACCATATATTTT
CATSRTGSSGNTIYF
>TRBV2|TRBD1|.|TRBJ1-2
TGTGCCAGCAGTCCCGGGACAGGGTTTTATGGCTACACCTTC
CASSPGTGFYGYTF
>TRBV7-3|TRBD2|.|TRBJ2-3
TGTGCCAGCAGCTTAAGGGCTAGCGGGGGGACTAGCACAGATACGCAGTATTTT
CASSLRASGGTSTDTQYF
>TRBV7-9|.|.|TRBJ1-1
TGTGCCAGCAACCCGGGGTGGGGGACCACTGAAGCTTTCTTT
CASNPGWGTTEAFF
>TRBV4-1|TRBD2|.|TRBJ2-1
TGCGCCAGCAGCCGCCAAGGGGGGAGTGGCGGGGGGCGAATCCACAATGAGCAGTTCTTC
CASSRQGGSGGGRIHNEQFF
>TRBV2|.|medium-sized|TRBJ1-2
TGTGCCAGCAGTGTACAGCCCAACTATGGCTACACCTTC
CASSVQPNYGYTF
>TRBV19|.|few|TRBJ1-5
TGTGCCAGTAGTACCTACAGGGACATTAGCAATCAGCCCCAGCATTTT
CASSTYRDISNQPQHF
>TRBV4-1|.|.|TRBJ1-5
TGCGCCAGCAGCCAAGGGGGGTACAGGAATCAGCCCCAGCATTTT
CASSQGGYRNQPQHF
>TRBV24-1|.|few|TRBJ2-3
TGTGCCACCAGTGGTCCTGGGGGTTATAGCACAGATACGCAGTATTTT
CATSGPGGYSTDTQYF
>TRBV24-1|TRBD1|.|TRBJ2-3
TGTGCCACCAGTGATTTACTAGACAGGGGGGGGACAGATACGCAGTATTTT
CATSDLLDRGGTDTQYF
>TRBV3-1/TRBV3-2|.|.|TRBJ1-1
TGTGCCAGCAGCCAAGCTGACAAGGCTTTCTTT
CASSQADKAFF
>TRBV5-4|TRBD1|.|TRBJ2-2
TGTGCCAGCAGACCTGACAGGGAGAACACCGGGGAGCTGTTTTTT
CASRPDRENTGELFF
>TRBV15|.|.|TRBJ2-3
TGTGCCACCAGCAGAGATAGGGGAGATACGCAGTATTTT
CATSRDRGDTQYF
>TRBV5-5|TRBD2|.|TRBJ2-5
TGTGCCAGCAGCTTGTATTTCACGGGGGGCCAAGAGACCCAGTACTTC
CASSLYFTGGQETQYF
>TRBV5-1|TRBD1|.|TRBJ1-2
TGCGCCAGCAGCGCGACAGGGGTCGGCTATGGCTACACCTTC
CASSATGVGYGYTF
>TRBV9|.|.|TRBJ2-6
TGTGCCAGCAGCGCCCATTCAGGGTCAGGTGGGGCCAACGTCCTGACTTTC
CASSAHSGSGGANVLTF
>TRBV7-2|TRBD2|.|TRBJ2-5
TGTGCCAGCAGCCTAGGACTAGCGGGGGGTCAAGAGACCCAGTACTTC
CASSLGLAGGQETQYF
>TRBV27|TRBD1|.|TRBJ2-6
TGTGCCAGCAGTTTAAACAGGGGCTCTGGGGCCAACGTCCTGACTTTC
CASSLNRGSGANVLTF
>TRBV7-3|.|.|TRBJ1-1
TGTGCCAGCAGCTTAAGCGGGGGTTTTGAAGCTTTCTTT
CASSLSGGFEAFF
>TRBV10-3|.|.|TRBJ2-3
TGTGCCATTGGACAGAAGCTCACAGATACGCAGTATTTT
CAIGQKLTDTQYF
>TRBV10-2|.|.|TRBJ1-5
TGCGCCAGCAGTCGGGGAGTAATCAATCAGCCCCAGCATTTT
CASSRGVINQPQHF